There are many counts of the clone carrying this TCR beta chain. Its antigen is as yet unknown. The record originates from a study of tumor and adjacent non-tumor tissue in lung cancer. Notes on the study in general: In normal lung, the top 100 clones were significantly more dominant than in tumor. Tumor tissue had significantly higher TCR diversity than normal lung.

CDR3 length: 13 residues. Germline V CDR1 and CDR2: LGHNT, FRNRAP. With 6 bases removed from V and 0 bases from J, the gap between germline ends came to 9 bases. Three rounds of nested PCR, following a modified ARM-PCR protocol, produced the TCRbeta library. A single record per CDR3 protein comes from TCRdb applying MiXCR to the multiplex PCR reads. Found here are over 130,000 distinct CDR3 sequences, approximately 72% of them singletons; the top ten hold roughly 18%. No cell sorting was done before RNA was extracted from the tissue. The chain is built from TRBV12-5 and TRBJ2-7; D ambiguous. The receptor was derived from a man in his fifties or sixties with small cell lung cancer. Sequencing input: lung tumor tissue. The CDR3 DNA is TGTGCTAGTGGACAAGGTCTCTCCTACGAGCAGTACTTC. Residues: CASGQGLSYEQYF.